The entry that follows covers one T cell receptor beta chain sequence. Its antigen is currently unknown. The sample originates from a study of cytomegalovirus exposure and HLA in healthy donors. Overall study findings and caveats: Cytomegalovirus-associated status was assigned to fewer than 200 TCR beta chains. For cytomegalovirus status, the classifier reportedly gave diagnoses with high specificity and sensitivity.

Researchers ran the PCR with 60 Vbeta and 13 Jbeta primers. Authors' methods: In a later analysis, the count reached about 82 million unique TCR beta chains, with roughly 12 million shared. Using immunoSEQ multiplex PCR, the repertoire was profiled, and TCRdb retains in-frame clones only, with some absent. Clone size and V and J calls were adopted from that table, with D and trimming inferred from the DNA. The sample consists of under 150,000 clones, about 64% of them appearing once. There are 15 residues in the CDR3. The germline V gene encodes CDR1 SGHDT and CDR2 YYEEEE. Trimming removed 5 bases from V and 5 bases from J; junction bases left unmatched: 12.

The sample comprised PBMCs. V gene TRBV5-6 combines with J gene TRBJ1-1, with TRBD1 matching over 7 bases. The receptor comes from a man aged 18 to 35 in good health and CMV-seropositive. The CDR3 DNA follows: TGTGCCAGCAGTCGGAAGGACAGGTACAGGACTGAAGCTTTCTTT. Translating gives CASSRKDRYRTEAFF.